This T cell receptor beta chain was captured by sequencing in a study of blood T cell repertoires in COVID-19. Study context: There were acute and convalescent COVID-19 samples, and they came from the United States, Italy and Spain.

J gave up 0 bases and V 4 bases, and 3 bases lay outside the gene matches. Germline CDR1 SQVTM, CDR2 ANQGSEA. CDR3 length: 14 residues. Repertoires were generated with immunoSEQ multiplex PCR, while TCRdb's copy carries only in-frame clones and drops some. This repertoire shows 130,000 to 150,000 clones, approximately 88% found once; its top ten account for 0.9% to 0.95%. The sequence came from a woman between 50 and 59 years old with acute or convalescent COVID-19. V gene TRBV29-1 combines with J gene TRBJ2-1; 7 bases map to TRBD2. The sample taken for sequencing was peripheral blood. DNA of the CDR3: TGCAGCGTTGGGGGGGGTAGCTCCTACAATGAGCAGTTCTTC. Its protein is CSVGGGSSYNEQFF.